A single sample gave rise to the 7 T cell receptor beta chains below, sequenced in a study of blood T cell repertoires in COVID-19. Clones were sequenced by immunoSEQ multiplex PCR, and TCRdb holds only the in-frame ones, with some missing. The table lists 64,000 or so clones, 70% to 80% of them singletons. Sequencing input: peripheral blood. The source is a man older than 75 with acute or convalescent COVID-19.

This chain links TRBV11-3 with TRBJ2-5, with TRBD1 matching 10 bases. The length of the CDR3 is 14 residues. Germline CDR1 and CDR2: SGHNT and YENEEA. The V and J ends lost 5 bases and 3 bases, in that order; junction bases with no gene match: 3. The CDR3 protein is CASSPGTGEETQYF. Written as DNA, the CDR3 is TGTGCCAGCAGCCCCGGGACAGGGGAAGAGACCCAGTACTTC.

Only a few counts were recorded for this clone. The chain couples TRBV6-4 to TRBJ2-1; a possible D gene is TRBD2 (5 bases). V gave up 5 bases and J gave up 0 bases, with 11 bases separating them. CDR1 and CDR2 (germline): MRHNA, SNTAGT. CDR3 length equals 15 residues. The CDR3 spells CASSPWRSSYNEQFF. The CDR3, as DNA: TGTGCCAGCAGTCCATGGAGGAGCTCCTACAATGAGCAGTTCTTC.

By its share, this clone is medium-sized. CDR3 amino acids: CASSLSTGVPGGYTF. The CDR3 DNA reads TGTGCCAGCAGCCTATCAACAGGGGTCCCTGGTGGCTACACCTTC. This chain connects TRBV6-5 to TRBJ1-2; 7 nucleotides align to TRBD1. The CDR3 is 15 amino acids. V shed 6 bases and J 7 bases; nucleotides not matched to a gene: 14. The V gene's germline CDR1 is MNHEY and CDR2 SVGAGI.

This clone was observed a handful of times. The genes are TRBV29-1 and TRBJ1-1; D may be TRBD1 (5 bases). Germline V gene data show CDR1 as SQVTM and CDR2 as ANQGSEA. The V gene lost 3 bases and the J gene lost 2 bases, with 10 bases spanning the gap. CDR3 size: 13 residues. This chain's CDR3 is CSVDTGDNTEAFF. The CDR3 DNA follows: TGCAGCGTTGATACGGGGGATAACACTGAAGCTTTCTTT. Full variable domain (rest looked up from reference TRBV29-1 and TRBJ1-1): SAVISQKPSRDICQRGTSLTIQCQVDSQVTMMFWYRQQPGQSLTLIATANQGSEATYESGFVIDKFPISRPNLTFSTLTVSNMSPEDSSIYLCSVDTGDNTEAFFGQGTRLTVV.

The rearrangement uses TRBV28 and TRBJ2-4, with 9 positions matching TRBD2. Trimming took 7 bases from V and 7 from J; bases not matched to a gene: 8. CDR1 is MDHEN and CDR2 is SYDVKM in the germline V gene. The CDR3 is made up of 14 amino acids. The DNA of the CDR3 is TGTGCCAGCACGACTAGCGGTCGTGGGAACATTCAGTACTTC. Its translation is CASTTSGRGNIQYF.

The V and J genes are TRBV5-1 and TRBJ1-2; TRBD1 might be the D (5 bases). Germline V lookup: CDR1 SGHRS, CDR2 YFSETQ. V was clipped by 4 bases and J by 7 bases, with 11 bases between them. The CDR3 contains 12 residues. This CDR3 is CASSADSSGYTF. CDR3 DNA sequence: TGCGCCAGCAGCGCCGACAGCTCTGGCTACACCTTC.

The J gene is TRBJ2-1, the V gene TRBV7-3; D remains ambiguous. Germline V gene lookup returns CDR1 SGHTA and CDR2 FQGTGA. This CDR3 has 13 residues. The V and J ends lost 1 base and 5 bases respectively, with 6 bases between them. CDR3 sequence: CASSLIVNNEQFF. Written as DNA, the CDR3 is TGTGCCAGCAGCTTAATCGTAAACAATGAGCAGTTCTTC.